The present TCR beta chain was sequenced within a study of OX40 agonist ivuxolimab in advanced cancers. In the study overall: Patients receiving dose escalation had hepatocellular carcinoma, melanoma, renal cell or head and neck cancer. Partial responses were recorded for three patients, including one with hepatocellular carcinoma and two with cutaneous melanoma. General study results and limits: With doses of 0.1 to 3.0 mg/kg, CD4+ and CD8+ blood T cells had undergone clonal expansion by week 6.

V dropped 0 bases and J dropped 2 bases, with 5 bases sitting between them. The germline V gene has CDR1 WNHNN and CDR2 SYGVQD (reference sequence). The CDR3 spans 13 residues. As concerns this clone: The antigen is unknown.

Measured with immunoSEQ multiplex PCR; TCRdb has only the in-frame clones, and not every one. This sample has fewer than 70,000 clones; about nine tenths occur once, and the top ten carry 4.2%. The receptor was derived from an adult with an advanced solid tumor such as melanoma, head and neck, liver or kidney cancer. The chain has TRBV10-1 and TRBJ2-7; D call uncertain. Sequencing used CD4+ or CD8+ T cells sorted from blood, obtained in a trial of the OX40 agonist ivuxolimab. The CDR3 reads CASSESGPYEQYV. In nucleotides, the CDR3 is TGCGCCAGCAGTGAGTCCGGGCCCTACGAGCAGTACGTC.